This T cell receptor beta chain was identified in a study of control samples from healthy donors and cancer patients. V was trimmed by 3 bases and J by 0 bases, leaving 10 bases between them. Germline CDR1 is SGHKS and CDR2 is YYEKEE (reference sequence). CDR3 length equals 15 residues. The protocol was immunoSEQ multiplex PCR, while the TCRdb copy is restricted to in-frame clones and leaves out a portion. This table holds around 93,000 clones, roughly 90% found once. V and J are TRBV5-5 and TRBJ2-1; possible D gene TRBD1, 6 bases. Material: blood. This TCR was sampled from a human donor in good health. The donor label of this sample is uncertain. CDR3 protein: CASSSQGLSYNEQFF. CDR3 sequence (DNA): TGTGCCAGCAGCTCACAGGGCCTCTCCTACAATGAGCAGTTCTTC.